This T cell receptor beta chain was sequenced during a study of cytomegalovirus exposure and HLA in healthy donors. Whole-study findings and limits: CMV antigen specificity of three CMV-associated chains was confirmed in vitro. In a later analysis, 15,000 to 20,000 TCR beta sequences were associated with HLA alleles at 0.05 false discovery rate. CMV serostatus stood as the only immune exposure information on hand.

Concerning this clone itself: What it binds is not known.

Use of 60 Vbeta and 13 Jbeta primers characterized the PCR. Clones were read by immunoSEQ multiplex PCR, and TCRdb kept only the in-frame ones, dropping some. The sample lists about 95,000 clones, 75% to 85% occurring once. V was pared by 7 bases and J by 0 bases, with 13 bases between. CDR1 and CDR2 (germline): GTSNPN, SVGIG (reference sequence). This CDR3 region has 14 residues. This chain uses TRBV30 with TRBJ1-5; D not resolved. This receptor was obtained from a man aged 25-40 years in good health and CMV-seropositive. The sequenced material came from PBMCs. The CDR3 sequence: CASKEGNSNQPQHF. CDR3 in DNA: TGTGCCTCGAAGGAGGGTAATAGCAATCAGCCCCAGCATTTT.